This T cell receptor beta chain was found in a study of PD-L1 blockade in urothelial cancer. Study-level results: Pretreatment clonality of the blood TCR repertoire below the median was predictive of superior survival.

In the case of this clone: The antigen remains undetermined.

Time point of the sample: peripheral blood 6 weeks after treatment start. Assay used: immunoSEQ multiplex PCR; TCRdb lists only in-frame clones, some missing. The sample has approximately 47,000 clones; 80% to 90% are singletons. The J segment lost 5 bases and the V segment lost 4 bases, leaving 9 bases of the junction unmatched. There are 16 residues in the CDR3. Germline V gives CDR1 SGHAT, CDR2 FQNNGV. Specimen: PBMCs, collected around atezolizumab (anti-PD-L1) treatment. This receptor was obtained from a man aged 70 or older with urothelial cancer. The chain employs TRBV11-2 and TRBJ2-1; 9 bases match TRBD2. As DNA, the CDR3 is TGTGCCAGCAGCTCCCTCAGGGCTAGCGGGAACAATGAGCAGTTCTTC. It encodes CASSSLRASGNNEQFF.